The 7 T cell receptor beta chains listed next were all sequenced from one sample in a study of early T cells in non-severe SARS-CoV-2 infection. TCRdb analysed the 5' RACE reads with MiXCR anew, one entry per CDR3 protein. The sample lists about 80,000 distinct CDR3 sequences, 4.5% to 6% occurring once. The sample was whole blood, taken at baseline. Receptors were obtained from an adult who was a healthcare worker with PCR-confirmed SARS-CoV-2 infection or an uninfected control (not recorded which).

This chain connects TRBV28 to TRBJ2-7, with D perhaps matching TRBD2 (6 bases). Germline V gene data show CDR1 as MDHEN and CDR2 as SYDVKM. The ends were cut back, 6 bases at V and 1 base at J, with 19 bases in the middle. This CDR3 has 16 amino acids. This chain's CDR3 is CASSRGVGSLSYEQYF. CDR3 nucleotides: TGTGCCAGCAGCCGGGGAGTCGGGAGTTTATCCTACGAGCAGTACTTC. The full variable domain, with the rest looked up from reference TRBV28 and TRBJ2-7, is DVKVTQSSRYLVKRTGEKVFLECVQDMDHENMFWYRQDPGLGLRLIYFSYDVKMKEKGDIPEGYSVSREKKERFSLILESASTNQTSMYLCASSRGVGSLSYEQYFGPGTRLTVT.

This clonotype has ten or more counts. V usage is TRBV28 and J usage is TRBJ2-7; 10 positions match TRBD2. The V gene's germline CDR1 is MDHEN and CDR2 SYDVKM. The CDR3 is 14 amino acids. The J segment lost 6 bases and the V segment lost 3 bases, leaving 5 bases of the junction unmatched. The CDR3 nucleotides are TGTGCCAGCAGTTTCCTCGCTAGCGGGAGCGAGCAGTACTTC. Amino acids: CASSFLASGSEQYF.

This clonotype was counted only a few times. V and J are TRBV4-1 and TRBJ2-1; 10 nucleotides align to TRBD2. V shed 0 bases, J shed 4 bases, and the junction held 9 bases outside the gene matches. The CDR3 length is 18 residues. Germline loops: CDR1 MGHRA, CDR2 YSYEKL. The CDR3 nucleotides are TGCGCCAGCAGCCAAGATCGTTCCAGCGGGAGGGGGTACAATGAGCAGTTCTTC. Its translation is CASSQDRSSGRGYNEQFF.

V gene TRBV5-1 combines with J gene TRBJ1-6; possibly TRBD1 for D (5 bases). CDR1 and CDR2 from the germline V gene are SGHRS and YFSETQ. The germline V and J ends were trimmed by 0 bases and 9 bases, with 13 bases remaining between them. The CDR3 length is 15 residues. CDR3 sequence (DNA): TGCGCCAGCAGCTTGGGGGGACCACGGGGTTCACCCCTCCACTTT. This gives the protein CASSLGGPRGSPLHF. Filled out from reference TRBV5-1 and TRBJ1-6, the complete variable domain reads KAGVTQTPRYLIKTRGQQVTLSCSPISGHRSVSWYQQTPGQGLQFLFEYFSETQRNKGNFPGRFSGRQFSNSRSEMNVSTLELGDSALYLCASSLGGPRGSPLHFGNGTRLTVT.

At least ten counts were recorded for this clonotype. The chain joins TRBV7-3 to TRBJ1-2, with TRBD1 matching 7 bases. V shed 4 bases and J 10 bases; nucleotides not matched to a gene: 9. The CDR3 sequence is 13 residues long. Germline CDR1 and CDR2: SGHTA and FQGTGA. The DNA for the CDR3 is TGTGCCAGCAGCTCCCCGGACAGGTCGGTCTACACCTTC. Its protein product is CASSSPDRSVYTF.

There are many counts of this clonotype. The chain has TRBV7-9 and TRBJ2-2; 9 bases are shared with TRBD2. In germline, CDR1 is SEHNR, CDR2 FQNEAQ (reference sequence). The CDR3 is made up of 15 amino acids. The V gene end was trimmed by 5 bases and the J gene end by 2 bases; junction bases not matched to a gene: 3. CDR3 bases: TGTGCCAGCAGCGAGACTAGCGGAAACACCGGGGAGCTGTTTTTT. Encoded protein: CASSETSGNTGELFF.

This clonotype was seen many times. The V gene is TRBV3-1, the J gene TRBJ1-1; no firm D call. Between the trimmed V and J ends, which lost 2 bases and 3 bases, there was a span of 13 bases. The length of the CDR3 is 15 residues. Germline V lookup: CDR1 LGHDT, CDR2 YNNKEL (reference sequence). For the CDR3, the DNA is TGTGCCAGCAGCCAAATGAGGATTCAGGACACTGAAGCTTTCTTT. Its translation: CASSQMRIQDTEAFF.